The 30 T cell receptor beta chains below were found in one sample sequenced in a study of T cell responses to AZD1222 COVID-19 vaccine. Clones were sequenced by immunoSEQ multiplex PCR, and TCRdb holds only the in-frame ones, with some missing. Of 55,000 to 80,000 clones in the sample, 80% to 90% were seen once. Sequencing used peripheral blood, obtained 28 days after the second AZD1222 dose. Receptors were obtained from an adult who received the AZD1222 COVID-19 vaccine.

This clone was seen only once. This chain joins TRBV19 and TRBJ1-6; a weak D match, TRBD1 (5 bases). Germline CDR1 is LNHDA and CDR2 is SQIVND (reference sequence). The V end lost 5 bases, the J end lost 4 bases, and 9 bases lay between the germline ends. The CDR3 length is 14 residues. The CDR3 reads CASSPRGYNSPLHF. The CDR3 nucleotides are TGTGCCAGTAGTCCTAGGGGTTATAATTCACCCCTCCACTTT.

This sequence joins TRBV4-3 and TRBJ2-3; D is perhaps TRBD1 or TRBD2 (5 bases each). Trimming stripped 1 base from V and 2 bases from J, with 13 bases between. Germline CDR1 LGHNA, CDR2 YSLEER. This CDR3 has 16 amino acids. Written as DNA, the CDR3 is TGCGCCAGCAGCCAAGGTGGTTGGGGGTCCACAGATACGCAGTATTTT. As protein: CASSQGGWGSTDTQYF.

This chain joins TRBV7-6 and TRBJ1-5, with a weak D call TRBD1 (5 bases). The V end was cut by 4 bases, the J end by 2 bases, with 24 bases between. Looked up from germline, CDR1 is SGHVS and CDR2 is FNYEAQ. This CDR3 comprises 19 residues. CDR3 nucleotide sequence: TGTGCCAGCAGCTCGGAATTCGCCGGGGCCAGTTTTGGCAATCAGCCCCAGCATTTT. The encoded protein is CASSSEFAGASFGNQPQHF. The whole variable domain, filled in from reference TRBV7-6 and TRBJ1-5, reads GAGVSQSPRYKVTKRGQDVALRCDPISGHVSLYWYRQALGQGPEFLTYFNYEAQQDKSGLPNDRFSAERPEGSISTLTIQRTEQRDSAMYRCASSSEFAGASFGNQPQHFGDGTRLSIL.

This chain connects TRBV19 to TRBJ1-1, with TRBD1 matching over 7 bases. V was pared by 5 bases and J by 4 bases, with 19 bases of the junction left unmatched. This CDR3 is built from 18 residues. Per germline, CDR1 LNHDA and CDR2 SQIVND (reference sequence). The CDR3 bases are TGTGCCAGTAGTCCCAAGAGGGGGCGCTTTATAGAGGGCACTGAAGCTTTCTTT. Amino acids: CASSPKRGRFIEGTEAFF. Together with reference TRBV19 and TRBJ1-1, the CDR3 gives the full variable domain: DGGITQSPKYLFRKEGQNVTLSCEQNLNHDAMYWYRQDPGQGLRLIYYSQIVNDFQKGDIAEGYSVSREKKESFPLTVTSAQKNPTAFYLCASSPKRGRFIEGTEAFFGQGTRLTVV.

The chain carries TRBV6-2 or TRBV6-3 and TRBJ1-5; D call uncertain. The CDR3 is 14 amino acids. V was clipped by 6 bases and J by 1 base, with 10 bases between them. CDR1 and CDR2 from the germline V gene are MNHEY and SVGEGT. The CDR3 DNA is TGTGCCAGCAGCCACGGGTCGAGCAATCAGCCCCAGCATTTT. Protein sequence: CASSHGSSNQPQHF.

V gene TRBV2 combines with J gene TRBJ2-1, with 8 positions matching TRBD1. The CDR3 runs to 13 residues. Looked up from germline, CDR1 is SNHLY and CDR2 is FYNNEI. Unmatched junction bases numbered 8, after V lost 1 base and J lost 15 bases. CDR3 in DNA: TGTGCCAGCAGTGAAGGCGGAGGGGACAGGCTGTTCTTC. Translating gives CASSEGGGDRLFF.

The rearrangement uses TRBV7-2 and TRBJ2-3; 12 positions match TRBD2. Germline-derived CDR1 and CDR2 are SGHTA and FQGNSA. The CDR3 has 15 residues. Trimming at V came to 6 bases and at J to 5 bases, leaving 6 bases not matched to a gene. The CDR3 loop reads CASRKLAGGQDTQYF. DNA of the CDR3: TGTGCCAGCAGAAAACTAGCGGGAGGCCAAGATACGCAGTATTTT.

The chain carries TRBV10-3 and TRBJ1-6, with a tentative D call TRBD1 (6 bases). The ends were cut back, 7 bases at V and 5 bases at J, with 9 bases in the middle. CDR1 and CDR2 (germline): ENHRY, SYGVKD. The CDR3 extends over 13 amino acids. CDR3 nucleotides: TGTGCCATCACTCGGGACAATAATTCACCCCTCCACTTT. It codes for CAITRDNNSPLHF.

J is TRBJ1-2 and V is TRBV30, with 7 bases matching TRBD1. CDR3 size: 13 residues. Per the germline V gene, CDR1 is GTSNPN and CDR2 is SVGIG (reference sequence). V lost 1 base to trimming and J lost 5 bases; unmatched junction nucleotides: 4. DNA for the CDR3: TGTGCCTGGAGTGAGGGGGCCCAGTATGGCTACACCTTC. The encoded protein is CAWSEGAQYGYTF.

The chain joins TRBV6-5 to TRBJ1-2; 10 bases are a match to TRBD1. The germline V gene has CDR1 MNHEY and CDR2 SVGAGI. The CDR3 sequence is 15 residues long. The junction had 12 bases not matched to a gene; V was cut back by 6 bases and J by 8 bases. The CDR3 sequence: CASRQGVGQGEGYTF. The CDR3 DNA is TGTGCCAGCAGGCAAGGAGTCGGACAGGGGGAAGGCTACACCTTC.

The chain couples TRBV19 to TRBJ1-6; maybe TRBD1 (6 bases). CDR3 length: 17 residues. CDR1 is LNHDA, CDR2 SQIVND, per germline (reference sequence). V was pared by 3 bases and J by 7 bases, with 19 bases between. CDR3 residues: CASSMGMGTSSNSPLHF. CDR3 DNA sequence: TGTGCCAGTAGTATGGGCATGGGGACATCCAGCAATTCACCCCTCCACTTT.

The gene calls are TRBV29-1 and TRBJ1-2, with D perhaps matching TRBD1 (5 bases). Trimming cost V 5 bases and J 3 bases, with 13 bases left between them. The CDR3 is 13 amino acids. Germline CDR1 SQVTM, CDR2 ANQGSEA. CDR3 nucleotide sequence: TGCAGCGTTCGGGACCGTAGCTACTATGGCTACACCTTC. It yields the protein CSVRDRSYYGYTF.

The rearrangement uses TRBV5-4 and TRBJ2-1; tentative D call: TRBD1 (5 bases). Trimming pared 3 bases from V and 9 bases from J, leaving 19 bases between. The CDR3 contains 15 residues. Germline V gene lookup returns CDR1 SGHNT and CDR2 YYREEE (reference sequence). CDR3: CASSYGSSQRGEQFF. CDR3 nucleotide sequence: TGTGCCAGCAGCTATGGGTCAAGTCAAAGGGGTGAGCAGTTCTTC.

The CDR3 region is CASSVGVSTSYGYTF. DNA of the CDR3: TGTGCCAGCAGCGTAGGGGTCTCAACCTCCTATGGCTACACCTTC. The chain joins TRBV9 to TRBJ1-2, with D hard to call. Between the trimmed V and J ends, which lost 0 bases and 4 bases, there was a span of 13 bases. The CDR3 sequence is 15 residues long. Per the germline V gene, CDR1 is SGDLS and CDR2 is YYNGEE.

The chain recombines TRBV18 with TRBJ2-1; TRBD2 matches at 7 bases. The CDR3 extends over 13 amino acids. The V gene end was trimmed by 3 bases and the J gene end by 7 bases; junction bases not matched to a gene: 3. Per germline, CDR1 KGHSH and CDR2 LQKENI. The CDR3 sequence: CASSPPGGNEQFF. DNA of the CDR3: TGTGCCAGCTCACCCCCGGGGGGAAATGAGCAGTTCTTC.

The chain links TRBV2 to TRBJ2-7; 8 bases match TRBD2. From germline, CDR1 is SNHLY and CDR2 FYNNEI. The CDR3 spans 15 residues. V was clipped by 7 bases and J by 5 bases; unmatched bases: 13. Here the CDR3 DNA reads TGTGCCAGCAAGGAAGCGGGGGTAATGCCCCACGAGCAGTACTTC. Translated, it gives CASKEAGVMPHEQYF. The full variable domain, with the rest looked up from reference TRBV2 and TRBJ2-7, is EPEVTQTPSHQVTQMGQEVILRCVPISNHLYFYWYRQILGQKVEFLVSFYNNEISEKSEIFDDQFSVERPDGSNFTLKIRSTKLEDSAMYFCASKEAGVMPHEQYFGPGTRLTVT.

This clone was counted only a few times. The germline gene is not matched at one end of the junction; a read error may be the cause. The chain is built from TRBV7-2 and TRBJ2-7; the match to TRBD2 covers 8 bases. The CDR3 has 13 amino acids. Germline values: CDR1 SGHTA, CDR2 FQGNSA. The CDR3 sequence: CASSYTIKRELNF. CDR3 bases: TGTGCCAGCAGCTATACAATAAAGCGGGAGCTGAACTTC.

The chain employs TRBV10-2 and TRBJ1-2, with 7 bases identical to TRBD1. Unmatched junction bases numbered 8, after V lost 6 bases and J lost 4 bases. Germline V gene data show CDR1 as WSHSY and CDR2 as SAAADI. The CDR3 sequence is 14 residues long. The CDR3, as DNA: TGCGCCAGCAGCTCAACAGGGGACGGCTATGGCTACACCTTC. Protein: CASSSTGDGYGYTF.

V and J are TRBV24-1 and TRBJ2-1; TRBD2 matches at 8 bases. CDR1 and CDR2 from the germline V gene are KGHDR and SFDVKD. Trimming removed 3 bases from V and 0 bases from J; junction bases left unmatched: 12. The CDR3 runs 19 residues. CDR3 region: CATSDPRAGGLSSYNEQFF. The CDR3 nucleotides read TGTGCCACCAGTGATCCCAGGGCGGGAGGTCTAAGCTCCTACAATGAGCAGTTCTTC.

This chain uses TRBV30 with TRBJ1-6; D is unclear. The CDR3 covers 12 residues. Germline loops: CDR1 GTSNPN, CDR2 SVGIG (reference sequence). The CDR3 DNA reads as TGTGCTTCGACCGATTATAATTCACCCCTCCACTTT. Translating gives CASTDYNSPLHF.

The rearrangement links TRBV9 to TRBJ1-2, with 11 bases identical to TRBD1. This CDR3 comprises 15 residues. Trimming removed 3 bases from V and 2 bases from J; junction bases left unmatched: 3. The germline CDR1 and CDR2 sequences are SGDLS and YYNGEE. CDR3 in DNA: TGTGCCAGCAGCGATGGACAGGGGGCCAACTATGGCTACACCTTC. It specifies CASSDGQGANYGYTF.

This clone was seen just once. The J gene is TRBJ2-3, the V gene TRBV7-6; 9 bases fit TRBD2. Germline values: CDR1 SGHVS, CDR2 FNYEAQ. This CDR3 spans 16 amino acids. Trimming took 1 base from V and 1 from J; bases not matched to a gene: 3. In DNA, the CDR3 is TGTGCCAGCAGCTTAGGTATAGCGGGAGGCACAGATACGCAGTATTTT. It is translated as CASSLGIAGGTDTQYF.

The J gene is TRBJ2-1, the V gene TRBV11-2; D is unclear. The ends were cut back, 5 bases at V and 2 bases at J, with 13 bases in the middle. The CDR3 totals 15 residues. Germline V gives CDR1 SGHAT, CDR2 FQNNGV. The CDR3 DNA is TGTGCCAGCAGCGATGGACGGTCTACCTACAATGAGCAGTTCTTC. Amino acid sequence: CASSDGRSTYNEQFF.

The chain carries TRBV7-8 and TRBJ2-7; D is unclear. V was cut by 5 bases and J by 0 bases, with 14 bases left in between. The CDR3 sequence is 15 residues long. Germline CDR1 SGHVS, CDR2 FQNEAQ. The CDR3 DNA reads TGTGCCAGCAGCCCCACAGTTACCCCCTCCTACGAGCAGTACTTC. Translating it yields CASSPTVTPSYEQYF. Based on the CDR3 plus reference TRBV7-8 and TRBJ2-7, the full variable domain is GAGVSQSPRYKVAKRGQDVALRCDPISGHVSLFWYQQALGQGPEFLTYFQNEAQLDKSGLPSDRFFAERPEGSVSTLKIQRTQQEDSAVYLCASSPTVTPSYEQYFGPGTRLTVT.

The genes are TRBV25-1 and TRBJ2-5, with 7 bases that match TRBD2. The CDR3 length is 16 residues. Trimming removed 3 bases from V and 4 bases from J; junction bases left unmatched: 11. The germline V gene encodes CDR1 MGHDK and CDR2 SYGVNS. CDR3 loop: CASSEGLGRELETQYF. The CDR3 DNA sequence: TGTGCCAGCAGTGAGGGCCTTGGGCGGGAGTTAGAGACCCAGTACTTC. Full variable domain (remainder filled in from reference TRBV25-1 and TRBJ2-5): EADIYQTPRYLVIGTGKKITLECSQTMGHDKMYWYQQDPGMELHLIHYSYGVNSTEKGDLSSESTVSRIRTEHFPLTLESARPSHTSQYLCASSEGLGRELETQYFGPGTRLLVL.

V usage is TRBV12-3 or TRBV12-4 and J usage is TRBJ1-2, with D tentatively TRBD1 (5 bases). The CDR3 spans 13 residues. The V and J ends lost 5 bases and 2 bases respectively, with 9 bases between them. The DNA of the CDR3 is TGTGCCAGCAGTAGGGGAATCAACTATGGCTACACCTTC. Protein: CASSRGINYGYTF.

This clone was found a few times. This chain uses TRBV14 with TRBJ1-1; D perhaps matches TRBD1 (5 bases). The CDR3 is made up of 14 amino acids. Trimming removed 0 bases from V and 6 bases from J, with 11 bases in between. Germline assignment: CDR1 SGHDN and CDR2 FVKESK. The CDR3 reads CASSQELGRPEAFF. The CDR3 DNA sequence: TGTGCCAGCAGCCAAGAACTGGGGCGTCCTGAAGCTTTCTTT.

The chain uses TRBV29-1 and TRBJ2-7, with a possible D match to TRBD2 (5 bases). CDR1 and CDR2 from the germline V gene are SQVTM and ANQGSEA. There are 14 residues in the CDR3. V was cut by 3 bases and J by 2 bases, with 14 bases left in between. The CDR3 spells CSVDEAGGAYEQYF. The CDR3 DNA reads TGCAGCGTTGATGAGGCGGGTGGGGCCTACGAGCAGTACTTC.

This sequence joins TRBV24-1 and TRBJ2-3; 11 bases are shared with TRBD2. The CDR3 sequence is 14 residues long. V trimming: 6 bases; J trimming: 3 bases; junction bases outside the gene matches: 1. The germline V gene encodes CDR1 KGHDR and CDR2 SFDVKD. The CDR3 sequence is CATSLAGGTDTQYF. The CDR3 DNA reads as TGTGCCACCAGTTTAGCGGGAGGGACAGATACGCAGTATTTT.

This chain joins TRBV19 and TRBJ2-2; no firm D call. V was trimmed by 3 bases and J by 0 bases, leaving 5 bases between them. CDR1 and CDR2 from the germline V gene are LNHDA and SQIVND (reference sequence). CDR3 size: 14 residues. The DNA for the CDR3 is TGTGCCAGTAGTATTTTAGCGAACACCGGGGAGCTGTTTTTT. Protein product: CASSILANTGELFF.